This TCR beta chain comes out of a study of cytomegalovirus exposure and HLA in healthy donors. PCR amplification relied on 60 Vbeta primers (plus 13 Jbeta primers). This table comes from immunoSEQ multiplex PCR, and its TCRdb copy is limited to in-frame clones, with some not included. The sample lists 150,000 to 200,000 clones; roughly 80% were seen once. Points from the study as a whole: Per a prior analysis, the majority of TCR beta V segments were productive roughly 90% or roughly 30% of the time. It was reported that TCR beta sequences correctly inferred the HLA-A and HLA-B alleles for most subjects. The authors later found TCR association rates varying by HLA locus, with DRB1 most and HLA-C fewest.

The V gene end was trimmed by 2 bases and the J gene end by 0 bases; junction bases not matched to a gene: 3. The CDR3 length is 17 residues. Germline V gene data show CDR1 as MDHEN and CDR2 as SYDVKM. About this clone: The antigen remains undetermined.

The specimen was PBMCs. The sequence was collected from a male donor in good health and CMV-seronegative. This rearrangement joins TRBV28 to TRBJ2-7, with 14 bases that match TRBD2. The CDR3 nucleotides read TGTGCCAGCAGTTTAGGGACTAGCGGGAGAATCTCCTACGAGCAGTACTTC. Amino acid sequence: CASSLGTSGRISYEQYF. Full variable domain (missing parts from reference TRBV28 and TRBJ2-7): DVKVTQSSRYLVKRTGEKVFLECVQDMDHENMFWYRQDPGLGLRLIYFSYDVKMKEKGDIPEGYSVSREKKERFSLILESASTNQTSMYLCASSLGTSGRISYEQYFGPGTRLTVT.